The 5 T cell receptor beta chains in this list originate from one sample, sequenced in a study of blood T cell repertoires in COVID-19. Sequencing was performed with immunoSEQ multiplex PCR; in TCRdb, only in-frame clones are kept and a portion is missing. The table lists roughly 100,000 clones, roughly 89% of them singletons. Specimen: peripheral blood. The receptors were gathered from an elderly woman in a cohort sampled during active COVID-19.

The CDR3 bases are TGTGCCAGCACCGGCTCCTATAATTCACCCCTCCACTTT. It translates to CASTGSYNSPLHF. V gene TRBV6-5 combines with J gene TRBJ1-6; D gene ambiguous. This CDR3 is 13 amino acids long. Germline V gene data show CDR1 as MNHEY and CDR2 as SVGAGI. Trimming stripped 7 bases from V and 0 bases from J, with 4 bases between.

The rearrangement joins TRBV9 to TRBJ2-3, with 12 nucleotides matching TRBD2. V gave up 0 bases and J gave up 7 bases; unmatched junction bases: 9. In germline, CDR1 is SGDLS, CDR2 YYNGEE. The CDR3 length is 17 residues. CDR3 in amino acids: CASSVAASGGGFYTQYF. The CDR3 DNA reads TGTGCCAGCAGCGTAGCCGCTAGCGGGGGGGGGTTTTATACGCAGTATTTT.

In DNA form, the CDR3 reads TGTGCCAGCAGCCCCCAAGCTAGCGGAGCCTACGAGCAGTACTTC. It specifies CASSPQASGAYEQYF. The rearrangement links TRBV7-9 to TRBJ2-7, with 7 bases aligning to TRBD2. The CDR3 runs 15 residues. Germline V CDR1 and CDR2: SEHNR, FQNEAQ (reference sequence). V dropped 5 bases and J dropped 2; count of bases not matched to a gene: 9. Based on the CDR3 plus reference TRBV7-9 and TRBJ2-7, the full variable domain is DTGVSQNPRHKITKRGQNVTFRCDPISEHNRLYWYRQTLGQGPEFLTYFQNEAQLEKSRLLSDRFSAERPKGSFSTLEIQRTEQGDSAMYLCASSPQASGAYEQYFGPGTRLTVT.

This chain joins TRBV28 and TRBJ1-5, with a tentative D call TRBD1 (5 bases). Germline CDR1 is MDHEN and CDR2 is SYDVKM. V was trimmed by 6 bases and J by 9 bases, leaving 15 bases between them. The CDR3 runs to 13 residues. The CDR3 coding sequence is TGTGCCAGCAGCCCGGGGAGGGGTCTGCCCCAGCATTTT. Its protein is CASSPGRGLPQHF.

V is TRBV5-5 and J is TRBJ1-5; D unresolved. The CDR3 covers 14 residues. Trimming took off 5 bases at V and 1 base at J, with 10 bases between the two ends. Germline V gives CDR1 SGHKS, CDR2 YYEKEE (reference sequence). CDR3 in DNA: TGTGCCAGCAGGACCGCCGGGAGCAATCAGCCCCAGCATTTT. It encodes CASRTAGSNQPQHF.